This T cell receptor (beta chain) was observed in a study of blood T cell repertoires in COVID-19. Here immunoSEQ multiplex PCR was the method, and the copy in TCRdb shows in-frame clones only, minus some. The sample lists about 480,000 clones, approximately 87% occurring once. CDR1 and CDR2 (germline): SGHTA, FQGNSA. The CDR3 has 14 amino acids. The V and J ends lost 6 bases and 6 bases respectively, with 14 bases between them. Those who participated ranged in age from 18 to 89 years and resided in roughly 26 US areas. Assignment of participants to cohorts was predicated upon participant-reported clinical history.

Sequencing was done on a sample of PBMCs or T cells enriched from blood (not recorded which). This chain uses TRBV7-2 with TRBJ1-4, with D unresolved. The receptor comes from a woman in her thirties or forties who had recovered from COVID-19. CDR3 protein: CASSRPGTYEKLFF. DNA for the CDR3: TGTGCCAGCAGTCGGCCGGGAACCTATGAAAAACTGTTTTTT.